Listed here are 24 T cell receptor beta chains from one sample, sequenced in a study of control samples from healthy donors and cancer patients. Assay: immunoSEQ multiplex PCR; the TCRdb copy retains only in-frame clones and omits some. The data contain 10,000 to 15,000 clones, approximately 90% of them singletons. Sequenced sample: formalin-fixed, paraffin-embedded tissue. Source of these receptors: a male donor with melanoma.

V and J are TRBV4-3 and TRBJ1-3; TRBD1 agrees at 8 bases. The CDR3 is 15 residues long. Germline V gives CDR1 LGHNA, CDR2 YSLEER. V lost 0 bases and J lost 4; bases outside the gene matches: 2. DNA of the CDR3: TGCGCCAGCAGCCAAGACAGGGGGCCAGGAAACACCATATATTTT. Its translation: CASSQDRGPGNTIYF.

This chain uses TRBV2 with TRBJ2-2, with D maybe TRBD1 (6 bases). The length of the CDR3 is 14 residues. Per germline, CDR1 SNHLY and CDR2 FYNNEI. V dropped 6 bases and J dropped 4 bases, with 12 bases sitting between them. CDR3 DNA: TGTGCCAGCAGGGGAACAGGGACCACCGGGGAGCTGTTTTTT. Amino acids: CASRGTGTTGELFF.

The chain couples TRBV18 to TRBJ2-1; 13 positions agree with TRBD2. The CDR3 is 16 amino acids. V shed 5 bases, J shed 4 bases, and the junction held 5 bases outside the gene matches. Looked up from germline, CDR1 is KGHSH and CDR2 is LQKENI. The CDR3 here is CASSATSGRMYNEQFF. In nucleotides, the CDR3 is TGTGCCAGCTCAGCGACTAGCGGGAGGATGTACAATGAGCAGTTCTTC.

CDR3 in amino acids: CASSKGRFKTQYF. In DNA form, the CDR3 reads TGTGCCAGCAGCAAAGGACGCTTCAAGACCCAGTACTTC. The gene calls are TRBV21-1 and TRBJ2-5. TRBV21-1 is marked as a pseudogene. The CDR3 consists of 13 residues.

About this clone itself: The junction departs from the called germline gene at one end, perhaps through a read error. The chain combines TRBV6-1 with TRBJ1-2; weak D call: TRBD1 (5 bases). CDR3 length: 16 residues. The germline V gene has CDR1 MNHNS and CDR2 SASEGT. CDR3 in amino acids: CASGEILGLPNYGYTF. Here the CDR3 DNA reads TGTGCCAGCGGTGAAATATTGGGGCTTCCTAACTATGGCTACACCTTC.

This chain joins TRBV13 and TRBJ2-3; D is unresolved. Trimming pared 8 bases from V and 3 bases from J, leaving 18 bases between. Germline CDR1 PRHDT, CDR2 FYEKMQ (reference sequence). This CDR3 is 15 amino acids long. The CDR3 DNA follows: TGTGCCAGCTATTCTCTCGCGGAGTCTACAGATACGCAGTATTTT. It encodes CASYSLAESTDTQYF.

V is TRBV6-5 and J is TRBJ2-4; 8 bases are a match to TRBD2. The V gene's germline CDR1 is MNHEY and CDR2 SVGAGI. The CDR3 consists of 16 residues. V shed 0 bases and J 9 bases; nucleotides not matched to a gene: 10. This CDR3 is CASSYSPSGSRGIQYF. CDR3 nucleotides: TGTGCCAGCAGTTACTCCCCCAGCGGGAGTCGTGGCATTCAGTACTTC.

The chain combines TRBV28 with TRBJ2-5; D remains unclear. The CDR3 has 15 amino acids. V was cut by 4 bases and J by 1 base, with 13 bases left in between. CDR1 is MDHEN and CDR2 is SYDVKM in the germline V gene. For the CDR3, the DNA is TGTGCCAGCAGTTCCCCCTCCGTACGCCAAGAGACCCAGTACTTC. Translating it yields CASSSPSVRQETQYF.

The chain has TRBV9 and TRBJ1-2; 7 bases match TRBD1. Germline loops: CDR1 SGDLS, CDR2 YYNGEE. This CDR3 is built from 15 residues. With V trimmed by 4 bases and J by 4 bases, 10 bases remained unmatched. Here the CDR3 DNA reads TGTGCCAGCAGCTACACAAGGGGGCAGGGCTATGGCTACACCTTC. Translating gives CASSYTRGQGYGYTF.

This clone was picked up a small number of times. The chain couples TRBV4-2 to TRBJ2-1; D is possibly TRBD2 (5 bases). This CDR3 is built from 16 residues. The germline V gene has CDR1 LGHNA and CDR2 YNFKEQ. The V end was cut by 0 bases, the J end by 0 bases, with 9 bases between. The CDR3 coding sequence is TGTGCCAGCAGCCAAGATACGGGGAGCTCCTACAATGAGCAGTTCTTC. It translates to CASSQDTGSSYNEQFF.

This clone was recorded only once. The chain links TRBV24-1 to TRBJ2-3; TRBD1 aligns across 9 bases. V shed 2 bases and J 6 bases; nucleotides not matched to a gene: 8. CDR1 and CDR2 (germline): KGHDR, SFDVKD. The CDR3 extends over 16 amino acids. The CDR3 sequence: CATSDSGGTGSDTQYF. DNA of the CDR3: TGTGCCACCAGTGATTCGGGCGGGACAGGGTCCGATACGCAGTATTTT.

The chain couples TRBV27 to TRBJ1-3; the match to TRBD1 covers 9 bases. The CDR3 has 19 residues. V shed 3 bases and J 2 bases; nucleotides not matched to a gene: 14. Germline loops: CDR1 MNHEY, CDR2 SMNVEV (reference sequence). CDR3 coding DNA: TGTGCCAGCAGTTTTAATAATCCCGGGACAGGGTCGGCTGGAAACACCATATATTTT. It specifies CASSFNNPGTGSAGNTIYF.

This clone was counted a single time. This rearrangement joins TRBV20-1 to TRBJ2-3, with D uncertain. The CDR3 totals 11 residues. V lost 4 bases and J 3 bases, leaving 5 bases between the germline ends. The germline CDR1 and CDR2 sequences are DFQATT and SNEGSKA (reference sequence). The CDR3 sequence is CSATVTDTQYF. For the CDR3, the DNA is TGCAGTGCTACCGTGACAGATACGCAGTATTTT.

This clone was detected only a few times. The genes are TRBV6-5 and TRBJ2-3; 8 bases align to TRBD1. The CDR3 has 15 amino acids. The germline CDR1 and CDR2 sequences are MNHEY and SVGAGI. The V gene end was trimmed by 8 bases and the J gene end by 0 bases; junction bases not matched to a gene: 7. CDR3 residues: CASVRQGRSTDTQYF. The CDR3 nucleotides are TGTGCCAGCGTACGACAGGGGCGAAGCACAGATACGCAGTATTTT.

The chain links TRBV6-5 to TRBJ1-2, with TRBD1 matching over 8 bases. The V gene's germline CDR1 is MNHEY and CDR2 SVGAGI. After removal of 4 bases from V and 5 bases from J, the junction contained 9 bases not matched to a gene. The CDR3 spans 15 residues. This CDR3 reads CASSSLDRAGYGYTF. In DNA form, the CDR3 reads TGTGCCAGCAGTTCATTGGACAGGGCAGGGTATGGCTACACCTTC.

The genes are TRBV14 and TRBJ2-1, with TRBD1 as a possible D gene (6 bases). The V gene's germline CDR1 is SGHDN and CDR2 FVKESK. The CDR3 extends over 12 amino acids. The V and J ends lost 4 bases and 9 bases respectively, with 10 bases between them. The CDR3 spells CASSRTGIEQFF. CDR3 coding DNA: TGTGCCAGCAGCCGCACAGGGATTGAGCAGTTCTTC.

The chain combines TRBV19 with TRBJ1-2; 7 bases agree with TRBD1. Germline assignment: CDR1 LNHDA and CDR2 SQIVND (reference sequence). This CDR3 has 15 amino acids. The V segment lost 5 bases and the J segment 8 bases; nucleotides outside the gene matches: 14. Here the CDR3 DNA reads TGTGCCAGTAGTTCCCAGACAGGGAGCAGTGCGGGCTACACCTTC. Translation gives CASSSQTGSSAGYTF.

CDR3 sequence reads: CASSLFGGGAVTEAFF. The CDR3 DNA reads as TGTGCCAGCAGCTTGTTTGGCGGAGGGGCGGTCACTGAAGCTTTCTTT. The chain joins TRBV5-5 to TRBJ1-1, with D possibly being TRBD1 (5 bases). Looked up from germline, CDR1 is SGHKS and CDR2 is YYEKEE (reference sequence). V was cut by 1 base and J by 4 bases, with 17 bases left in between. The CDR3 is 16 residues long.

The chain couples TRBV9 to TRBJ2-5; 11 bases agree with TRBD1. The CDR3 covers 18 residues. V lost 0 bases to trimming and J lost 2 bases; unmatched junction nucleotides: 9. Germline CDR1 reads SGDLS; CDR2 reads YYNGEE. The CDR3 sequence: CASSVGTVGTGGQETQYF. Here the CDR3 DNA reads TGTGCCAGCAGCGTAGGAACCGTGGGGACAGGGGGGCAAGAGACCCAGTACTTC.

The V call is TRBV9, the J call TRBJ1-2; D might be TRBD1 (6 bases). V lost 4 bases and J 8 bases, leaving 24 bases between the germline ends. This CDR3 is built from 16 residues. Germline assignment: CDR1 SGDLS and CDR2 YYNGEE. The chain's CDR3 is CASSPFRDTLQGGYTF. The CDR3 DNA is TGTGCCAGCAGCCCTTTCCGGGACACCCTACAAGGAGGCTACACCTTC.

The chain employs TRBV7-2 and TRBJ1-1; D remains ambiguous. Germline-derived CDR1 and CDR2 are SGHTA and FQGNSA. This CDR3 has 12 amino acids. V gave up 5 bases and J gave up 8 bases, with 12 bases separating them. CDR3 region: CASSRLWGEAFF. The CDR3 region has the DNA TGTGCCAGCAGCCGGTTATGGGGAGAAGCTTTCTTT.

The CDR3 coding sequence is TGTGCCAGCAGCCAGGTGACCAGCGGGAGGAACACCGGGGAGCTGTTTTTT. Its translation: CASSQVTSGRNTGELFF. The chain uses TRBV14 and TRBJ2-2; TRBD2 agrees at 8 bases. This CDR3 has 17 amino acids. Germline V gene sequence: CDR1 SGHDN, CDR2 FVKESK. V trimming: 3 bases; J trimming: 1 base; junction bases outside the gene matches: 7.

The chain is built from TRBV6-5 and TRBJ2-1; D may be TRBD1 or TRBD2 (5 bases each). V lost 2 bases and J 6 bases, leaving 14 bases between the germline ends. The CDR3 length is 15 residues. CDR1 and CDR2 (germline): MNHEY, SVGAGI. CDR3 region: CASSYRAPGANEQFF. CDR3 sequence (DNA): TGTGCCAGCAGTTACAGGGCCCCCGGGGCCAATGAGCAGTTCTTC.

The chain is built from TRBV25-1 and TRBJ2-7; TRBD1 matches at 9 bases. With 3 bases clipped from V and 4 bases from J, the junction kept 13 bases outside the gene matches. Germline V gene lookup returns CDR1 MGHDK and CDR2 SYGVNS. CDR3 length equals 17 residues. CDR3 sequence reads: CASSDNGNRGRGYEQYF. For the CDR3, the DNA is TGTGCCAGCAGTGACAATGGGAACAGGGGGCGCGGGTACGAGCAGTACTTC.